This T cell receptor beta chain came from a study of cytomegalovirus exposure and HLA in healthy donors. Likely unrecorded immune exposures existed in these nominally healthy donors. PCR used 60 Vbeta primers and 13 Jbeta primers. Method: immunoSEQ multiplex PCR; TCRdb's copy keeps in-frame clones and lacks some. The data hold roughly 120,000 clones, with about 80% observed a single time. Germline loops: CDR1 MRHNA, CDR2 SNTAGT. This CDR3 spans 10 amino acids. The germline V and J ends were trimmed by 10 bases and 4 bases, with 7 bases remaining between them. The sequencing input was PBMCs. The chain recombines TRBV6-4 with TRBJ2-5; D is unclear. The TCR originated in a woman in her forties or fifties in good health and CMV-seropositive. The CDR3: CATPVETQYF. The CDR3 DNA sequence: TGTGCCACCCCGGTAGAGACCCAGTACTTC.